A selection of T cell receptor beta chains follows, all from one sample in a study of blood T cell repertoires in COVID-19. Repertoires were generated with immunoSEQ multiplex PCR, while TCRdb's copy carries only in-frame clones and drops some. The sample lists over 25,000 clones; roughly nine tenths were seen once. The sample consisted of peripheral blood. These receptors were obtained from a man between 70 and 80 years old with active or convalescent COVID-19. Each CDR3 is given without its conserved first and last residue. A D gene is named only where the DNA matches it firmly.

>TRBJ2-2|TRBV6-5|.
ASSQNTGELF
>TRBJ2-5|TRBV24-1|TRBD1
ATSDPSTRQGRETQY
>TRBJ1-1|TRBV6-2/TRBV6-3|.
ASSYSAGTEAF
>TRBJ1-5|TRBV28|TRBD1
ASSPGQLNQPQH
>TRBJ2-3|TRBV7-9|.
ASSHKRRLTDTQY
>TRBJ1-5|TRBV20-1|.
SASQGSNQPQH
>TRBJ2-3|TRBV15|.
ATSRDEGTDTQY
>TRBJ2-1|TRBV6-5|TRBD2
ASSYVGLAGENEQF
>TRBJ2-3|TRBV9|.
ASSVLGDTDTQY
>TRBJ1-2|TRBV3-1/TRBV3-2|TRBD1
ASSSRPAQGVWGDYGYT
>TRBJ2-5|TRBV27|TRBD2
ASGPAGAQETQY
>TRBJ2-5|TRBV5-4|TRBD1
ASSGTGRETQY
>TRBJ2-1|TRBV2|TRBD2
ASYRAQPGGGGNEQF
>TRBJ1-4|TRBV29-1|.
SVGATDEKLF
>TRBJ1-1|TRBV7-7|TRBD1
ASSLIQGAGSTEAF
>TRBJ1-5|TRBV6-5|TRBD1
ASRNRGPPNQPQH
>TRBJ2-5|TRBV18|TRBD2
ASSPSGGTGETQY
>TRBJ2-5|TRBV5-1|TRBD1
ASSLALGQGQETQY
>TRBJ1-5|TRBV7-8|.
ASSQIQDQPQH
>TRBJ2-7|TRBV6-5|.
ASSRTDLYYEQY
>TRBJ2-1|TRBV9|TRBD2
ASSVRWGGLGTYNEQF
>TRBJ2-3|TRBV7-8|.
ASSLVNPRGTDTQY
>TRBJ2-5|TRBV11-2|.
ASSLQGSQETQY
>TRBJ2-1|TRBV28|.
ASSLAGWVNEQF
>TRBJ1-1|TRBV5-1|TRBD1
ASSLGVQGTEAF
>TRBJ1-4|TRBV5-1|.
ASSQDSLEEKLF
>TRBJ1-1|TRBV7-8|.
ASSFGTLNTEAF
>TRBJ2-1|TRBV30|TRBD2
AWSVGVLADNEQF
>TRBJ1-5|TRBV19|.
ASSAPGGGNQPQH
>TRBJ1-4|TRBV3-1/TRBV3-2|.
ASSQRSSGGREKLF
>TRBJ1-4|TRBV5-4|TRBD1
ASSRGTGLGEKLF
>TRBJ1-1|TRBV18|.
ASSPPTGVNTEAF
>TRBJ1-3|TRBV19|.
ASTLPLSGNTIY
>TRBJ2-3|TRBV6-5|TRBD1
ASSPGDRDTQY
>TRBJ2-5|TRBV7-2|TRBD1
ASSLVRQGDGETQY
>TRBJ2-5|TRBV4-2|.
ASSQDVGQLAQETQY
>TRBJ1-5|TRBV9|.
ASSAGDGSNQPQH
>TRBJ1-1|TRBV5-1|TRBD1
ASSVGTGEAEAF
>TRBJ2-5|TRBV29-1|TRBD2
SGGLAGPQETQY
>TRBJ1-3|TRBV30|.
AWSAARAGGAIY
>TRBJ1-1|TRBV28|.
ASSLGRHNTEAF
>TRBJ1-6|TRBV11-2|TRBD1
ASSSGQALNNSPLH
>TRBJ2-2|TRBV21-1|.
ASSKEGTSAPSNTGELF
>TRBJ2-3|TRBV6-5|TRBD1
ASANTGASTDTQY
>TRBJ1-1|TRBV3-1/TRBV3-2|.
ASSQHRRGGTEAF
>TRBJ1-1|TRBV18|.
ASSPLGAENTEAF
>TRBJ2-1|TRBV7-8|TRBD2
ASSLLAGGPSRNEQF
>TRBJ2-2|TRBV11-2|.
ASTHPRGLLF
>TRBJ2-5|TRBV5-6|TRBD2
ASSLSARAGETQY
>TRBJ1-5|TRBV27|.
ASSFRSGNNQPQH
>TRBJ1-6|TRBV7-6|TRBD1
ASSLGQGRWDNSPLH
>TRBJ1-2|TRBV5-6|.
ASTLLGPSYGYT
>TRBJ2-7|TRBV30|TRBD1
AWAGTGREQY
>TRBJ1-2|TRBV6-5|TRBD1
ASRTQDRTYGYT